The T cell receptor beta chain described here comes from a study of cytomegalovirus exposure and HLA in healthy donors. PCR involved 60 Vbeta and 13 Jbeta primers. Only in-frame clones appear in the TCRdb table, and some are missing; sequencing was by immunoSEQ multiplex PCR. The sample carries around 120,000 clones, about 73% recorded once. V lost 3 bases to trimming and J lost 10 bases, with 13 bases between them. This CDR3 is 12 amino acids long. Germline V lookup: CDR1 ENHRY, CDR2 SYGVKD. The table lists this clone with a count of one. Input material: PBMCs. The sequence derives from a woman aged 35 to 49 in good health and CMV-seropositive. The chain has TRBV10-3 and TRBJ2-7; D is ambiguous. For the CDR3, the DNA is TGTGCCATCAGTGAAAGCCGTAAGACACAGTACTTC. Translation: CAISESRKTQYF.